This is a list of T cell receptor beta chains from one sample in a study of cytomegalovirus exposure and HLA in healthy donors. Assay used: immunoSEQ multiplex PCR; TCRdb lists only in-frame clones, some missing. The sample carries 50,000 to 75,000 clones, about 81% recorded once. Sequenced material: PBMCs. Receptors were obtained from a man aged 25 to 40 in good health and CMV-seropositive. Each CDR3 is given with its conserved first and last residue. D genes are given only for firm matches. A row's size may be missing; if present it is once, few, many or a size class.

j_call | d_call | clone_size | v_call | cdr3_nt | cdr3_aa
TRBJ2-3 | NA | NA | TRBV28 | TGTGCCAGCAAAGGGGGGGGCGACACAGATACGCAGTATTTT | CASKGGGDTDTQYF
TRBJ2-1 | NA | NA | TRBV28 | TGTGCCAGCGTATGGGGGTCTTACGGGGGGCCAAATGAGCAGTTCTTC | CASVWGSYGGPNEQFF
TRBJ1-2 | NA | NA | TRBV7-9 | TGTGCCAGCAGCGGCCCGAGGTATGGCTACACCTTC | CASSGPRYGYTF
TRBJ1-3 | TRBD1 | NA | TRBV7-2 | TGTGCCAGCAGGCCGACAGGGATTGGAAACACCATATATTTT | CASRPTGIGNTIYF
TRBJ2-2 | TRBD2 | NA | TRBV7-3 | TGTGCCAGCAGCCCGACTAGCGGGGGGGCGCACACCGGGGAGCTGTTTTTT | CASSPTSGGAHTGELFF
TRBJ2-3 | TRBD2 | once | TRBV5-4 | TGTGCCAGCAGCTTGAGTAGCGGGGGGCTCACAGATACGCAGTATTTT | CASSLSSGGLTDTQYF
TRBJ1-5 | NA | once | TRBV19 | TGTGCCAGTAGTATAGGGTACAGGGACCAGCCCCAGCATTTT | CASSIGYRDQPQHF
TRBJ2-3 | TRBD2 | NA | TRBV6-5 | TGTGCCAGCAGTAGCGGGGGGGCCACAGATACGCAGTATTTT | CASSSGGATDTQYF
TRBJ2-4 | NA | NA | TRBV4-3 | TGCGCCAGCAGCCAACCGGGGGTGAACATTCAGTACTTC | CASSQPGVNIQYF
TRBJ1-1 | NA | few | TRBV6-6 | TGTGCCAGCAGTCCCCGCTTCGGGGAGAACACTGAAGCTTTCTTT | CASSPRFGENTEAFF
TRBJ2-1 | NA | NA | TRBV4-3 | TGCGCCAGCAGCCAGGGGGGGGGCGGGGGCTCCTACAATGAGCAGTTCTTC | CASSQGGGGGSYNEQFF
TRBJ2-3 | NA | NA | TRBV29-1 | TGCAGCGTTACGACTAGCACAGATACGCAGTATTTT | CSVTTSTDTQYF
TRBJ2-7 | NA | NA | TRBV30 | TGTGCCTGGTTAAACCAAAACTACGAGCAGTACTTC | CAWLNQNYEQYF
TRBJ2-1 | TRBD2 | NA | TRBV28 | TGTGCCAGCGGTTCCCTAGCGGGGGCTGCCGATGAGCAGTTCTTC | CASGSLAGAADEQFF
TRBJ1-2 | NA | NA | TRBV2 | TGTGCCAGCAGTGACCTTCGGGCACTAGGGTTGATCTATGGCTACACCTTC | CASSDLRALGLIYGYTF
TRBJ2-7 | NA | NA | TRBV7-9 | TGTGCCAGCAGCTTAGCGCAGACAGCGTACGAGCAGTACTTC | CASSLAQTAYEQYF